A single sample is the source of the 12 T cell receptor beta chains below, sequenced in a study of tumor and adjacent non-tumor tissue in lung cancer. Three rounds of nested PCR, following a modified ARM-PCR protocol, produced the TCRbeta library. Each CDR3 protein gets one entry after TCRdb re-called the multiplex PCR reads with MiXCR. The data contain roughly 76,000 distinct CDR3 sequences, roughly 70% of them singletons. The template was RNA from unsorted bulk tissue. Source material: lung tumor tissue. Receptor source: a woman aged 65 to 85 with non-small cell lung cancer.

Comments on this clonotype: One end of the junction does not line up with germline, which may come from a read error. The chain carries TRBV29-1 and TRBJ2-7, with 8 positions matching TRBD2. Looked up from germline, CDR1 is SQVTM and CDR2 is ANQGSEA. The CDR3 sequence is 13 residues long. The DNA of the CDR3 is TGTAGCGTTAGGACTAGCACCTCCTACGAGCAGTACTTC. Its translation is CSVRTSTSYEQYF.

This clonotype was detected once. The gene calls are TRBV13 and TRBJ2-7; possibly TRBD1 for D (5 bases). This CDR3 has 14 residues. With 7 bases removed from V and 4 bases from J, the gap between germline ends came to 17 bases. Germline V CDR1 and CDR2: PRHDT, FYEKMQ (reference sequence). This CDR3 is CASNPRQLLYEQYF. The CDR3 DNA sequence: TGTGCCAGCAACCCCAGACAGTTGCTATACGAGCAGTACTTC.

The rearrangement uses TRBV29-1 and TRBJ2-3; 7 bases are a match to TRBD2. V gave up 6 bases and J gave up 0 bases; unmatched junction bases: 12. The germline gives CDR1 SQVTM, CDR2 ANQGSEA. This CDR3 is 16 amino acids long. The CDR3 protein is CSVLRLGRGSTDTQYF. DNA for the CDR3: TGCAGCGTCCTCCGACTAGGGCGGGGGAGCACAGATACGCAGTATTTT.

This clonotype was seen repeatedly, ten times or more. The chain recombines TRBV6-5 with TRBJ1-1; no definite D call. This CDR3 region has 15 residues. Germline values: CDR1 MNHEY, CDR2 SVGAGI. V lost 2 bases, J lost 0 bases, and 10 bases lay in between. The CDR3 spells CASSYTISMNTEAFF. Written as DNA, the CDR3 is TGTGCCAGCAGTTACACCATAAGTATGAACACTGAAGCTTTCTTT.

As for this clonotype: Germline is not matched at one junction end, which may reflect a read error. The chain's CDR3 is CDSSPREGSYEHFF. The CDR3 nucleotides read TGTGACAGCAGCCCGCGGGAGGGCAGCTATGAGCATTTCTTC. The V and J genes are TRBV11-1 and TRBJ2-1; 9 bases match TRBD2. The germline V gene encodes CDR1 SGHAT and CDR2 FQDESV (reference sequence). The CDR3 covers 14 residues.

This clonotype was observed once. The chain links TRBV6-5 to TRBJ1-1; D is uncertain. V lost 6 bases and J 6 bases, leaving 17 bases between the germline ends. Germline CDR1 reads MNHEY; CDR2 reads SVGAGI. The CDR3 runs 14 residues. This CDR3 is CASRSPTAESEAFF. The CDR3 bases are TGTGCCAGCAGATCCCCCACAGCGGAATCTGAAGCTTTCTTT.

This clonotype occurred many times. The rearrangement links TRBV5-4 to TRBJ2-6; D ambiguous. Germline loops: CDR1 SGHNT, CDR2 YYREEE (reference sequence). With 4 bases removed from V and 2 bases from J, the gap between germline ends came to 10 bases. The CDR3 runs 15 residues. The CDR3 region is CASSNPAAGANVLTF. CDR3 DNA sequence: TGTGCCAGCAGCAATCCGGCCGCTGGGGCCAACGTCCTGACTTTC.

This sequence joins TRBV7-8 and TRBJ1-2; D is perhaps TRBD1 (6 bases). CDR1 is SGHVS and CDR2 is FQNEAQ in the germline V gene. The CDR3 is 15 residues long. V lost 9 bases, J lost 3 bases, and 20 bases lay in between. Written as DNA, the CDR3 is TGTGCCAGTACGCCACGGACAGCGTCTGACTATGGCTACACCTTC. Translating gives CASTPRTASDYGYTF.

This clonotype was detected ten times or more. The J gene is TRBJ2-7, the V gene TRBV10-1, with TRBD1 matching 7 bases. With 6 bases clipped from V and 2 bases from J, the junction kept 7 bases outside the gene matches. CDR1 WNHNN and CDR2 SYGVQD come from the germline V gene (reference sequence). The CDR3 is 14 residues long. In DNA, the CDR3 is TGCGCCAGCAGACCCGGGACAGAGACCTACGAGCAGTACTTC. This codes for CASRPGTETYEQYF.

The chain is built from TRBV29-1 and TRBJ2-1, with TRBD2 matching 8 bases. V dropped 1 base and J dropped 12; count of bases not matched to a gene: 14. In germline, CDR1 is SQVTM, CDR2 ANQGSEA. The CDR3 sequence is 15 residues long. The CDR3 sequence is CSVEVATGGAYGQFF. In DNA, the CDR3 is TGCAGCGTTGAAGTCGCGACGGGGGGGGCGTATGGGCAGTTCTTC.

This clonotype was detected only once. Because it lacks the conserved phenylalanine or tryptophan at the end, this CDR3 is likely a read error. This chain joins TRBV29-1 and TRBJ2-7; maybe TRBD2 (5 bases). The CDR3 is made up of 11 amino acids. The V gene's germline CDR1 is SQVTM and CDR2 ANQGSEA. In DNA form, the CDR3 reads TGCAGCGGGGCGGGCTCCTACGATCAGTACATC. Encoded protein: CSGAGSYDQYI.

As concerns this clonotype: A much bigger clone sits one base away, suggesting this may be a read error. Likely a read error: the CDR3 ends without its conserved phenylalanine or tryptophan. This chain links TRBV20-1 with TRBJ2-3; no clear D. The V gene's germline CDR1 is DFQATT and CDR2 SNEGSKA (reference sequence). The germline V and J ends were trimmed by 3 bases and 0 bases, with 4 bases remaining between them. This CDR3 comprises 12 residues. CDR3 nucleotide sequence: TGCAGTGCTAGCGGTAGCACAGATACGCAGTATTTA. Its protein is CSASGSTDTQYL.